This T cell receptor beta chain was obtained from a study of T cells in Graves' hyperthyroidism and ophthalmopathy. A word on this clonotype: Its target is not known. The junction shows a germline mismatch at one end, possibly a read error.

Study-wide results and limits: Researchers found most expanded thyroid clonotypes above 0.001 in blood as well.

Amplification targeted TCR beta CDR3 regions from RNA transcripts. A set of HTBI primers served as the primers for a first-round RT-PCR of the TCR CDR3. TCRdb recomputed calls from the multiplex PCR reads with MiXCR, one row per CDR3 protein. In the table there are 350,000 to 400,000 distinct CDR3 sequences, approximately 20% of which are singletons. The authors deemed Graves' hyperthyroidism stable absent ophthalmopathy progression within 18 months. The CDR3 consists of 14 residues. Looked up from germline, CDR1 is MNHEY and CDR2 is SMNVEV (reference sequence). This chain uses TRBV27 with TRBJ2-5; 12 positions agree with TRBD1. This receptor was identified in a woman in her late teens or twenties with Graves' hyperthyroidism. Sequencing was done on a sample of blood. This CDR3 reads CASSWDRGQGTQYF. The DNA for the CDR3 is TGTGCCAGCAGCTGGGACAGGGGGCAAGGGACCCAGTACTTC.